These 27 T cell receptor beta chains were all obtained from the same sample, sequenced in a study of blood T cell repertoires in COVID-19. Measured with immunoSEQ multiplex PCR; TCRdb has only the in-frame clones, and not every one. In the table there are around 160,000 clones, about 90% of which are singletons. The sample was peripheral blood. The receptors here all came from a human donor in a cohort sampled during active COVID-19.

The chain combines TRBV4-2 with TRBJ2-1; D is undetermined. Germline CDR1 is LGHNA and CDR2 is YNFKEQ. This CDR3 spans 15 amino acids. V was pared by 1 base and J by 4 bases, with 11 bases between. Here the CDR3 DNA reads TGTGCCAGCAGCCAAGGGTCGTTGACTTACAATGAGCAGTTCTTC. Translated: CASSQGSLTYNEQFF.

The V call is TRBV24-1, the J call TRBJ1-2; D not certain. The germline gives CDR1 KGHDR, CDR2 SFDVKD. CDR3 length: 13 residues. V was shortened by 9 bases and J by 4 bases, with 14 bases between the two germline ends. The CDR3 nucleotides are TGTGCCACCTCGGGAGAGAGTTTCTATGGCTACACCTTC. It yields the protein CATSGESFYGYTF.

This chain connects TRBV5-1 to TRBJ2-7, with 9 bases that match TRBD1. The CDR3 consists of 15 residues. The germline V gene has CDR1 SGHRS and CDR2 YFSETQ. V shed 4 bases, J shed 4 bases, and the junction held 9 bases outside the gene matches. The CDR3 nucleotides are TGCGCCAGCAGCATTGGGACAGGGCTAGATTACGAGCAGTACTTC. Its translation is CASSIGTGLDYEQYF.

The CDR3 spells CASSRGWGDRGEQFF. The CDR3 DNA reads TGTGCCAGCAGCCGCGGGTGGGGGGACCGCGGAGAGCAGTTCTTC. The chain joins TRBV7-3 to TRBJ2-1; possibly TRBD2 for D (6 bases). V was clipped by 5 bases and J by 10 bases, with 21 bases between them. This CDR3 is 15 amino acids long. The germline CDR1 and CDR2 sequences are SGHTA and FQGTGA.

V gene TRBV18 combines with J gene TRBJ2-1, with TRBD1 identical over 9 bases. V lost 6 bases, J lost 6 bases, and 9 bases stayed unmatched. The CDR3 extends over 15 amino acids. Germline CDR1 and CDR2: KGHSH and LQKENI. In DNA form, the CDR3 reads TGTGCCAGCTCTACCGGGACAGGGCATTTCAATGAGCAGTTCTTC. Its protein is CASSTGTGHFNEQFF.

This chain joins TRBV24-1 and TRBJ2-1; weak D call: TRBD2 (5 bases). Germline V CDR1 and CDR2: KGHDR, SFDVKD. The ends were cut back, 1 base at V and 0 bases at J, with 9 bases in the middle. The length of the CDR3 is 16 residues. The CDR3 DNA reads TGTGCCACCAGTGATTTTCGCGGGCGCTCCTACAATGAGCAGTTCTTC. This encodes CATSDFRGRSYNEQFF.

The chain has TRBV7-2 and TRBJ1-4, with a weak D call TRBD1 (6 bases). Between the trimmed V and J ends, which lost 5 bases and 8 bases, there was a span of 18 bases. Germline loops: CDR1 SGHTA, CDR2 FQGNSA. The CDR3 runs 15 residues. The DNA of the CDR3 is TGTGCCAGCAGCCGCGGCGGGCAGGGGTTAGAAAAACTGTTTTTT. Its translation: CASSRGGQGLEKLFF.

This rearrangement joins TRBV11-2 to TRBJ1-4; 7 bases map to TRBD1. CDR1 SGHAT and CDR2 FQNNGV come from the germline V gene. The CDR3 totals 14 residues. The ends lost 4 bases at V and 7 bases at J; junction bases unmatched: 6. The CDR3, as DNA: TGTGCCAGCAGCTCCGGGACAGTACCTGAAAAACTGTTTTTT. This codes for CASSSGTVPEKLFF.

This sequence joins TRBV29-1 and TRBJ1-6, with D possibly TRBD1 on 6 matching bases. The CDR3 sequence is 13 residues long. In germline, CDR1 is SQVTM, CDR2 ANQGSEA. Trimming removed 6 bases at V and 6 bases at J, with 12 bases between. CDR3 region: CSVLTGSNSPLHF. The CDR3, as DNA: TGCAGCGTCCTTACAGGGAGTAATTCACCCCTCCACTTT.

V gene TRBV24-1 combines with J gene TRBJ2-3; TRBD2 agrees at 7 bases. Germline loops: CDR1 KGHDR, CDR2 SFDVKD. CDR3 length equals 14 residues. V was pared by 3 bases and J by 6 bases, with 5 bases of the junction left unmatched. The CDR3 reads CATSDRTSLDTQYF. The CDR3, as DNA: TGTGCCACCAGTGATCGGACTAGTCTGGATACGCAGTATTTT.

V and J are TRBV6-1 and TRBJ2-3, with a weak D call TRBD1 (5 bases). This CDR3 is built from 17 residues. Trimming removed 3 bases from V and 5 bases from J, with 21 bases in between. Germline values: CDR1 MNHNS, CDR2 SASEGT. The CDR3 reads CASSDFPGQGALDTQYF. As DNA, the CDR3 is TGTGCCAGCAGTGACTTTCCCGGCCAGGGTGCCTTAGATACGCAGTATTTT.

V is TRBV21-1 and J is TRBJ2-1; TRBD1, the D gene given by the table, was not confirmed from the DNA. TRBV21-1 is reported as a pseudogene. This CDR3 comprises 15 residues. CDR3 protein: CASSKEAGGVNEQFF. CDR3 in DNA: TGTGCCAGCAGCAAAGAGGCAGGGGGCGTGAATGAGCAGTTCTTC.

The chain has TRBV10-3 and TRBJ1-4, with 10 bases lining up with TRBD1. V shed 4 bases and J 5 bases; nucleotides not matched to a gene: 10. The CDR3 loop spans 17 amino acids. Looked up from germline, CDR1 is ENHRY and CDR2 is SYGVKD. The CDR3 sequence is CAISALPLGQGNEKLFF. CDR3 nucleotide sequence: TGTGCCATCAGTGCCCTCCCCCTGGGACAGGGGAATGAAAAACTGTTTTTT.

This chain links TRBV6-1 with TRBJ2-3; weak D call: TRBD1 (6 bases). The germline V gene has CDR1 MNHNS and CDR2 SASEGT. V was clipped by 1 base and J by 5 bases, with 16 bases between them. This CDR3 region has 16 residues. Written as DNA, the CDR3 is TGTGCCAGCAGTGAAGAGAACCAGGGGCCGGGAGATACGCAGTATTTT. Translating gives CASSEENQGPGDTQYF.

A word on this clone: Its ends do not fully match the called genes, so a read error is possible. The CDR3 bases are TGCGCCAGGTGTCTCACGGATCAGCCCCAGCATTTT. Translation gives CARCLTDQPQHF. The chain has TRBV24-1 and TRBJ1-5; no firm D call. There are 12 residues in the CDR3. The germline CDR1 and CDR2 sequences are KGHDR and SFDVKD.

This chain connects TRBV13 to TRBJ2-1, with D maybe TRBD1 (7 bases). Trimming removed 4 bases at V and 4 bases at J, with 14 bases between. Germline V CDR1 and CDR2: PRHDT, FYEKMQ (reference sequence). The CDR3 contains 15 residues. The CDR3 here is CASSSTGGQYNEQFF. The CDR3, as DNA: TGTGCCAGCAGCTCCACCGGGGGACAGTACAATGAGCAGTTCTTC. Combining the CDR3 with reference TRBV13 and TRBJ2-1 gives the whole variable domain AAGVIQSPRHLIKEKRETATLKCYPIPRHDTVYWYQQGPGQDPQFLISFYEKMQSDKGSIPDRFSAQQFSDYHSELNMSSLELGDSALYFCASSSTGGQYNEQFFGPGTRLTVL.

This clone appeared a few times. The chain recombines TRBV3-1 (or the pseudogene TRBV3-2) with TRBJ2-5, with TRBD2 identical over 7 bases. Germline CDR1 reads LGHDT; CDR2 reads YNNKEL (reference sequence). V dropped 6 bases and J dropped 3; count of bases not matched to a gene: 13. The CDR3 runs to 16 residues. CDR3 bases: TGTGCCAGCAGTCTTCGGGGAGCGGGAAAAAAAGAGACCCAGTACTTC. Protein sequence: CASSLRGAGKKETQYF.

This clone is a singleton in its sample. This sample includes further DNA sequences coding for the same CDR3. This chain connects TRBV7-8 to TRBJ1-5; D not resolved. Trimming cost V 5 bases and J 0 bases, with 5 bases left between them. Per germline, CDR1 SGHVS and CDR2 FQNEAQ. This CDR3 comprises 13 residues. The DNA of the CDR3 is TGTGCCAGCAGCCCAAATAGCAATCAGCCCCAGCATTTT. Translating gives CASSPNSNQPQHF. Looking up the rest from reference TRBV7-8 and TRBJ1-5 gives the full variable domain: GAGVSQSPRYKVAKRGQDVALRCDPISGHVSLFWYQQALGQGPEFLTYFQNEAQLDKSGLPSDRFFAERPEGSVSTLKIQRTQQEDSAVYLCASSPNSNQPQHFGDGTRLSIL.

This clone was recorded only once. The chain joins TRBV25-1 to TRBJ2-7, with D tentatively TRBD2 (6 bases). The CDR3 spans 12 residues. Trimming removed 7 bases at V and 3 bases at J, with 10 bases between. CDR1 MGHDK and CDR2 SYGVNS come from the germline V gene. The CDR3 nucleotides are TGTGCCAGCAATCGGGGAGGCTACGAGCAGTACTTC. The encoded protein is CASNRGGYEQYF.

This clone was counted between two and nine times. V usage is TRBV4-2 and J usage is TRBJ1-3; D is ambiguous. Trimming took off 0 bases at V and 4 bases at J, with 13 bases between the two ends. Per germline, CDR1 LGHNA and CDR2 YNFKEQ. This CDR3 has 16 amino acids. The CDR3 sequence is CASSQEIRELGNTIYF. DNA for the CDR3: TGTGCCAGCAGCCAAGAGATCCGGGAGTTGGGAAACACCATATATTTT.

The chain is built from TRBV6-1 and TRBJ2-1, with TRBD1 matching 9 bases. Germline V CDR1 and CDR2: MNHNS, SASEGT. The V and J ends lost 3 bases and 11 bases, in that order; junction bases with no gene match: 8. This CDR3 has 14 residues. CDR3 loop: CASSDGGTGRKQFF. CDR3 nucleotide sequence: TGTGCCAGCAGTGATGGAGGGACAGGGAGGAAGCAGTTCTTC.

The J gene is TRBJ2-7, the V gene TRBV5-8, with TRBD1 identical over 7 bases. The CDR3 is 14 residues long. Germline values: CDR1 SGHTS, CDR2 YDEGEE. V lost 5 bases and J lost 2; bases outside the gene matches: 7. CDR3 protein: CASRTGTVTYEQYF. The CDR3 region has the DNA TGTGCCAGCAGAACCGGGACAGTGACCTACGAGCAGTACTTC.

V gene TRBV6-5 combines with J gene TRBJ2-1, with 7 bases aligning to TRBD1. Germline lookup yields CDR1 MNHEY and CDR2 SVGAGI. The CDR3 covers 13 residues. V gave up 6 bases and J gave up 7 bases; unmatched junction bases: 6. Here the CDR3 reads CASSRGRGNEQFF. In DNA form, the CDR3 reads TGTGCCAGCAGCCGGGGCAGGGGGAATGAGCAGTTCTTC.

The chain uses TRBV29-1 and TRBJ2-7; 7 nucleotides agree with TRBD1. Germline loops: CDR1 SQVTM, CDR2 ANQGSEA. V lost 5 bases, J lost 5 bases, and 9 bases stayed unmatched. CDR3 length equals 13 residues. The CDR3 spells CSVLQGRIDEQYF. The CDR3 DNA is TGCAGCGTTCTACAGGGGCGAATCGACGAGCAGTACTTC.

The V and J genes are TRBV19 and TRBJ2-7; D is unclear. This CDR3 comprises 13 residues. V was shortened by 3 bases and J by 1 base, with 7 bases between the two germline ends. From germline, CDR1 is LNHDA and CDR2 SQIVND (reference sequence). The CDR3: CASSMRVSYEQYF. The CDR3 DNA reads as TGTGCCAGTAGTATGAGAGTGTCCTACGAGCAGTACTTC.

V usage is TRBV30 and J usage is TRBJ1-3, with D possibly being TRBD1 (6 bases). Germline V gene lookup returns CDR1 GTSNPN and CDR2 SVGIG (reference sequence). The germline V and J ends were trimmed by 3 bases and 0 bases, with 15 bases remaining between them. This CDR3 region has 16 residues. In nucleotides, the CDR3 is TGTGCCTGGAGCCCTAAGGGGGATTCCTCTGGAAACACCATATATTTT. This sequence encodes CAWSPKGDSSGNTIYF.

The chain uses TRBV4-3 and TRBJ2-1; a possible D gene is TRBD2 (6 bases). The V gene's germline CDR1 is LGHNA and CDR2 YSLEER. Trimming stripped 1 base from V and 0 bases from J, with 16 bases between. The CDR3 runs to 18 residues. The CDR3 reads CASSQVPPGDRSYNEQFF. CDR3 in DNA: TGCGCCAGCAGCCAAGTCCCCCCGGGGGACCGCTCCTACAATGAGCAGTTCTTC.